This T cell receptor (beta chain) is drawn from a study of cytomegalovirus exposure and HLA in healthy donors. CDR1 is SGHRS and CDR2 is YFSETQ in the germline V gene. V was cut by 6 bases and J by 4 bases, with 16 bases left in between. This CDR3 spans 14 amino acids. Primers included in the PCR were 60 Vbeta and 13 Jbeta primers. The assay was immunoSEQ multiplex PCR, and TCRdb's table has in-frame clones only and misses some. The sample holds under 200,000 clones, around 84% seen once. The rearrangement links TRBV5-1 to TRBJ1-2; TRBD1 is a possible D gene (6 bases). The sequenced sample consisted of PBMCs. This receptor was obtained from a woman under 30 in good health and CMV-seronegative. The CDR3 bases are TGCGCCAGCACCCCCCGGGACAAAGGCTATGGCTACACCTTC. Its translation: CASTPRDKGYGYTF.